This TCR beta chain was identified in a study of T cells in tumors after PD-1 blockade. Study context: Some patients also took daily vismodegib 150 mg during anti-PD-1 treatment. General observations from the study: Peripheral recruitment is suggested, as some novel exhausted tumor clones were in pre-treatment blood.

The table came from immunoSEQ multiplex PCR; TCRdb's copy has only in-frame clones and leaves some out. The sample carries roughly 49,000 clones, approximately 81% recorded once. Trimming took 7 bases from V and 1 from J; bases not matched to a gene: 15. The CDR3 totals 17 residues. CDR1 LGHDT and CDR2 YNNKEL come from the germline V gene (reference sequence). A note on this clone: Its matching antigen is unknown.

Template: tumor biopsy or peripheral blood genomic DNA, about 550-6,500 ng per sample. Sequences were derived from PBMCs, sampled before anti-PD-1 treatment. The chain employs TRBV3-1 (or the pseudogene TRBV3-2) and TRBJ2-5; 7 bases align to TRBD1. This clonotype was obtained from a human donor with basal cell carcinoma. CDR3 protein: CASTFSIWDSRQETQYF. In nucleotides, the CDR3 is TGTGCCAGCACCTTCTCGATCTGGGACAGCCGCCAAGAGACCCAGTACTTC.